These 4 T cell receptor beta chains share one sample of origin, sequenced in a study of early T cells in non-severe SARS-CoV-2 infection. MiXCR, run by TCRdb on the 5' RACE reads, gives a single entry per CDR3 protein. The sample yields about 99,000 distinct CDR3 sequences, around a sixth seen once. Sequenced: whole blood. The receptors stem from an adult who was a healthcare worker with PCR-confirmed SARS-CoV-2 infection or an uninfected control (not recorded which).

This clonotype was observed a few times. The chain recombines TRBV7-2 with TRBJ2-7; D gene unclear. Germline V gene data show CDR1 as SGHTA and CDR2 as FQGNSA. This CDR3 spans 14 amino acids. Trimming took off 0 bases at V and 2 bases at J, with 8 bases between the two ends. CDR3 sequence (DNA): TGTGCCAGCAGCTTAGCGTCAAGGGCCTACGAGCAGTACTTC. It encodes CASSLASRAYEQYF.

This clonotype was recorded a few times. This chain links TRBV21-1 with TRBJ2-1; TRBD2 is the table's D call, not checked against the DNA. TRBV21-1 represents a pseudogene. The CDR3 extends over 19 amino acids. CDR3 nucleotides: TGTGCCAGCAGCAAAGTCGCCGGGACTAGCGGGATACCCTACAATGAGCAGTTCTTC. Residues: CASSKVAGTSGIPYNEQFF.

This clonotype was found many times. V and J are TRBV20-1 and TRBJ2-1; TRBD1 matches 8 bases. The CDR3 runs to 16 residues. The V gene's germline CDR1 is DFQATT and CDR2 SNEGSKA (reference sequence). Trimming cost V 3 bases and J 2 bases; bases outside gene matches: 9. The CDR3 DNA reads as TGCAGTGCTAGCCCTCCGGGACAGGCTACCTACAATGAGCAGTTCTTC. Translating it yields CSASPPGQATYNEQFF.

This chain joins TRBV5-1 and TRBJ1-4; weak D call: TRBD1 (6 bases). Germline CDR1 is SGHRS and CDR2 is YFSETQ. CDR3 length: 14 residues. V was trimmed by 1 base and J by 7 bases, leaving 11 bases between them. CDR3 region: CASSLMSGVEKLFF. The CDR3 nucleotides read TGCGCCAGCAGCTTGATGTCAGGGGTTGAAAAACTGTTTTTT.